These 20 T cell receptor beta chains were all obtained from the same sample, sequenced in a study of CD8 T cells in ankylosing spondylitis (dated by TCRdb to about 2017). Library prep was done by 5' RACE. The data were produced on an Illumina HiSeq 2500. TCRdb passed the public sequencing reads through fastp at Q25 and MiXCR, retaining productive beta sequences. All rows with the same CDR3 protein become a single entry with the most common DNA and genes. For this sample the table gives 200,000 to 300,000 distinct CDR3 sequences, of which approximately 10% were detected only once. The ten top clones hold about 3% of the sample. Sequenced material: blood, either unsorted or a sorted T cell fraction (not recorded which). Receptors originate from a male donor with ankylosing spondylitis or in good health (not recorded which).

In this sample, this clonotype turned up many times. The genes are TRBV10-3 and TRBJ2-5; 11 nucleotides match TRBD2. The CDR3 runs 16 residues. V was clipped by 6 bases and J by 2 bases; unmatched bases: 8. CDR1 and CDR2 from the germline V gene are ENHRY and SYGVKD. The CDR3 nucleotides read TGTGCCATCAGCCAGACTAGCGGGGCCGTACAAGAGACCCAGTACTTC. This sequence encodes CAISQTSGAVQETQYF.

There are many counts of this clonotype. The gene calls are TRBV2 and TRBJ1-1; D is undetermined. The CDR3 sequence is 13 residues long. V lost 8 bases and J lost 7, with 17 bases in between. The germline gives CDR1 SNHLY, CDR2 FYNNEI. The CDR3 loop reads CASHEDRENEAFF. Written as DNA, the CDR3 is TGTGCCAGCCATGAGGATAGGGAAAATGAAGCTTTCTTT. Variable domain in full (rest from reference TRBV2 and TRBJ1-1): EPEVTQTPSHQVTQMGQEVILRCVPISNHLYFYWYRQILGQKVEFLVSFYNNEISEKSEIFDDQFSVERPDGSNFTLKIRSTKLEDSAMYFCASHEDRENEAFFGQGTRLTVV.

This clonotype was seen repeatedly, ten times or more. The CDR3 here is CASSLVAGVSVTQYF. In DNA form, the CDR3 reads TGTGCCAGCAGTTTGGTAGCTGGTGTCAGTGTGACCCAGTACTTC. The V call is TRBV6-5, the J call TRBJ2-5; D is unresolved. Germline V gene sequence: CDR1 MNHEY, CDR2 SVGAGI. V was shortened by 4 bases and J by 7 bases, with 19 bases between the two germline ends. The CDR3 runs 15 residues.

This clonotype was picked up many times. The rearrangement links TRBV7-2 to TRBJ2-4, with unresolved D. The CDR3 sequence is 12 residues long. Germline lookup yields CDR1 SGHTA and CDR2 FQGNSA. V lost 5 bases to trimming and J lost 9 bases, with 11 bases between them. CDR3 residues: CASSLQESIQYF. As DNA, the CDR3 is TGTGCCAGCAGCCTCCAGGAGAGCATTCAGTACTTC. Supplemented by reference TRBV7-2 and TRBJ2-4, the full variable domain reads GAGVSQSPSNKVTEKGKDVELRCDPISGHTALYWYRQSLGQGLEFLIYFQGNSAPDKSGLPSDRFSAERTGGSVSTLTIQRTQQEDSAVYLCASSLQESIQYFGAGTRLSVL.

This clonotype was seen many times. The chain joins TRBV15 to TRBJ1-4; D is undetermined. This CDR3 contains 15 residues. CDR1 LNHNV and CDR2 YYDKDF come from the germline V gene (reference sequence). With 5 bases removed from V and 0 bases from J, the gap between germline ends came to 10 bases. CDR3 nucleotides: TGTGCCACCAGCTTTGGCGGCACAACTAATGAAAAACTGTTTTTT. It encodes CATSFGGTTNEKLFF.

This clonotype came up many times. The rearrangement links TRBV20-1 to TRBJ2-1; D is perhaps TRBD2 (6 bases). V dropped 3 bases and J dropped 7 bases, with 16 bases sitting between them. The germline V gene encodes CDR1 DFQATT and CDR2 SNEGSKA (reference sequence). The length of the CDR3 is 14 residues. The CDR3 coding sequence is TGCAGTGCTAGGGGGGGAGGCCGGTTTAATGAGCAGTTCTTC. Encoded protein: CSARGGGRFNEQFF.

There are a few counts of this clonotype. CDR3 in DNA: TGCAGTGCGGAACGTGGGACTATGGGAGACTATGGCTACACCTTC. Its protein product is CSAERGTMGDYGYTF. This chain links TRBV20-1 with TRBJ1-2; possibly TRBD1 for D (5 bases). V shed 6 bases and J shed 3 bases, with 20 bases lying between them. In germline, CDR1 is DFQATT, CDR2 SNEGSKA (reference sequence). CDR3 size: 15 residues.

There are many counts of this clonotype. V is TRBV20-1 and J is TRBJ1-2; no clear D gene. Looked up from germline, CDR1 is DFQATT and CDR2 is SNEGSKA (reference sequence). With 4 bases removed from V and 2 bases from J, the gap between germline ends came to 17 bases. This CDR3 has 15 residues. The CDR3 sequence: CSANRRSDENYGYTF. In nucleotides, the CDR3 is TGCAGTGCTAATAGGCGATCCGACGAGAACTATGGCTACACCTTC.

CDR3 in amino acids: CAWSVSPPSGRQWEQFF. CDR3 sequence (DNA): TGTGCCTGGAGTGTATCCCCTCCTAGCGGGAGGCAATGGGAGCAGTTCTTC. The chain couples TRBV30 to TRBJ2-1; TRBD2 matches at 11 bases. V shed 0 bases and J 10 bases; nucleotides not matched to a gene: 14. CDR1 is GTSNPN and CDR2 is SVGIG in the germline V gene (reference sequence). CDR3 length equals 17 residues.

Many counts were recorded for this clonotype. The chain uses TRBV3-1 and TRBJ1-6, with D unresolved. The V gene lost 0 bases and the J gene lost 6 bases, with 15 bases spanning the gap. This CDR3 has 17 amino acids. CDR1 LGHDT and CDR2 YNNKEL come from the germline V gene (reference sequence). The chain's CDR3 is CASSQDLGGIRNSPLHF. Here the CDR3 DNA reads TGTGCCAGCAGCCAAGATCTTGGCGGGATCCGTAATTCACCCCTCCACTTT.

This clonotype has ten or more counts. V gene TRBV20-1 combines with J gene TRBJ2-3, with 8 nucleotides matching TRBD2. CDR1 is DFQATT and CDR2 is SNEGSKA in the germline V gene (reference sequence). This CDR3 region has 16 residues. V lost 6 bases to trimming and J lost 9 bases; unmatched junction nucleotides: 20. DNA for the CDR3: TGCAGTGCAATCCGTCAGGGGCGGGGGGAAGGTCAAACGCAGTATTTT. Translated, it gives CSAIRQGRGEGQTQYF.

This clonotype appeared a single time. A much larger clone sits a single nucleotide away, making a read error possible. V and J are TRBV2 and TRBJ1-5; TRBD1 agrees at 7 bases. Germline CDR1 reads SNHLY; CDR2 reads FYNNEI. This CDR3 contains 15 residues. The CDR3 DNA is TGTGACAGCAGTGAGGACAGGCCAAGCAATCAGCCCCAGCATTTT. Translated, it gives CDSSEDRPSNQPQHF.

This clonotype came up many times. The rearrangement links TRBV9 to TRBJ2-1; D is tentatively TRBD1 or TRBD2 (5 bases each). Germline values: CDR1 SGDLS, CDR2 YYNGEE. The CDR3 runs to 16 residues. The V end lost 0 bases, the J end lost 0 bases, and 10 bases lay between the germline ends. CDR3 loop: CASSVVKGSSYNEQFF. DNA of the CDR3: TGTGCCAGCAGCGTAGTGAAGGGGAGCTCCTACAATGAGCAGTTCTTC.

The sample holds many counts of this clonotype. The chain has TRBV5-1 and TRBJ2-1; unclear D gene. CDR1 is SGHRS, CDR2 YFSETQ, per germline. This CDR3 spans 15 amino acids. Trimming shortened V by 4 bases and J by 0 bases, and 11 bases separated the two germline ends. CDR3 sequence (DNA): TGCGCCAGCAGCCCTCTTCTCGTCTCCTACAATGAGCAGTTCTTC. Its translation is CASSPLLVSYNEQFF.

This chain connects TRBV13 to TRBJ2-7; 7 nucleotides match TRBD2. V trimming: 5 bases; J trimming: 1 base; junction bases outside the gene matches: 8. The CDR3 spans 15 residues. CDR1 PRHDT and CDR2 FYEKMQ come from the germline V gene (reference sequence). The CDR3 loop reads CASSAGAGRSYEQYF. The DNA for the CDR3 is TGTGCCAGCAGCGCCGGGGCCGGGAGGTCCTACGAGCAGTACTTC.

In this sample, this clonotype turned up a few times. The chain joins TRBV30 to TRBJ2-7, with D uncertain. Germline CDR1 is GTSNPN and CDR2 is SVGIG (reference sequence). The CDR3 loop spans 12 amino acids. Trimming left V 5 bases short and J 0 bases short, with 8 bases between. The CDR3 loop reads CAWGVSSYEQYF. DNA of the CDR3: TGTGCCTGGGGAGTTAGCTCCTACGAGCAGTACTTC.

With regard to this clonotype: The germline gene is not matched at one end of the junction; a read error may be the cause. The chain carries TRBV7-9 and TRBJ1-1; D not resolved. Germline values: CDR1 SEHNR, CDR2 FQNEAQ (reference sequence). This CDR3 comprises 9 residues. CDR3 coding DNA: TGTGCCAGCAGCTTAGCGCAGGTTTTT. Translating gives CASSLAQVF.

There are many counts of this clonotype. The J gene is TRBJ2-7, the V gene TRBV12-3 or TRBV12-4; maybe TRBD1 (5 bases). CDR3 length equals 14 residues. With 3 bases removed from V and 5 bases from J, the gap between germline ends came to 14 bases. CDR3 in DNA: TGTGCCAGCAGTTTTGGCCAGGGTTCCGACGAGCAGTACTTC. It translates to CASSFGQGSDEQYF.

There are many counts of this clonotype. The chain employs TRBV12-3 or TRBV12-4 and TRBJ2-4; weak D call: TRBD1 (5 bases). V shed 4 bases and J shed 5 bases, with 9 bases lying between them. The CDR3 runs 13 residues. The CDR3 DNA sequence: TGTGCCAGCAGTTCCTCGACAGAAAACATTCAGTACTTC. Translation: CASSSSTENIQYF.

This clonotype was seen ten or more times. The chain has TRBV7-8 and TRBJ2-1; 10 nucleotides line up with TRBD1. The CDR3 spans 15 residues. Germline V lookup: CDR1 SGHVS, CDR2 FQNEAQ. V was clipped by 5 bases and J by 8 bases; unmatched bases: 9. CDR3 in amino acids: CASSPRDRGDHEQFF. DNA of the CDR3: TGTGCCAGCAGCCCTCGGGACAGGGGAGACCATGAGCAGTTCTTC.